This entry is about one T cell receptor beta chain. What antigen it recognizes has not been identified. Base qualities were left out, and no much larger clone turns up one base away. Total RNA and DNA were co-extracted from roughly 20-30 mg of bulk tissue with the AllPrep DNA/RNA mini kit, without cell sorting. Between November 2015 and early 2016, several patients in China with histopathologically diagnosed primary liver carcinoma had surgical resection. Patients had chronic HBV infection and were treatment-naive at sampling. Five spatially separated regions were sampled per tumor: superior, inferior, left-lateral and right-lateral poles, plus the tumor centre. According to histology, viable tumor cells made up more than 80% of every tumor sample. Fresh tumor and adjacent tissue pieces were bisected, with one half stored in RNAlater at -80 degrees C and the other half sent for histology. This entry comes from a study of tumor-infiltrating lymphocytes in primary liver carcinoma (dated by TCRdb to 2016 to 2017). Regarding the complete study: Of the five patients (three men and two women, aged 30 to 69 years), four had hepatocellular carcinoma and one had combined HCC and intrahepatic cholangiocarcinoma. A total of roughly 35 specimens from 5 patients, comprising 25 or so tumor regions, 5 adjacent noncancerous liver tissues and 5 peripheral blood samples, were covered by TCRbeta repertoire sequencing. The tumors of the five patients were staged as T1-T3 N0M0, with maximum diameters ranging from about 4.2 to 11 cm. Roughly 3.5 to 7.5 million productive TCRbeta reads were obtained per sample, and no significant difference in read depth was found between tissue types. The 25 or so tumor region samples were profiled with Agilent mRNA microarrays so that TCRbeta repertoire diversity could be related to the local molecular phenotype. The study combined TCRbeta repertoire sequencing, expression microarrays and whole-exome sequencing across five regions of each liver tumor, with adjacent normal tissue and blood. Technical replicate repertoires showed high reproducibility, with mean shared-clone rates about 0.88 and correlation coefficients above 0.98.

On the study overall, not on this receptor specifically: Comparison of CD4+ and CD8+ T cell repertoires was precluded by the use of bulk unsorted samples. The top 250 clones accounted for a significantly greater share of the repertoire in tumors than in blood (p = 0.039). Because only the TCR beta chain was sequenced and unpaired alpha chains were not captured, true repertoire diversity is likely underestimated. Pairs of tumor regions showed greater repertoire overlap (mean about 36%) than tumor-adjacent pairs (roughly 17%) or tumor-blood pairs (approximately 14%), which is consistent with antigen-driven expansion. Only roughly 7.5-25% of top clones appeared in all five regions of a tumor, which suggests that tumor-infiltrating T cells are spatially heterogeneous. The study included only four to six patients, and the authors note findings should be validated in a larger study.

A constant-region primer and ProtoScript II reverse transcriptase were used to reverse-transcribe TCRbeta-specific cDNA from about 500 ng total RNA. Construction of the TCRbeta libraries relied on three nested rounds of multiplex PCR, following a slightly modified ARM-PCR procedure. Each of the first two PCR rounds ran for nine to eleven cycles and used multiplex TRBV1-TRBV30 forward primers together with a Cbeta reverse primer. Sample barcodes and Illumina adapters were attached in a final 25-cycle PCR using Deep VentR polymerase. Amplicons of 200-500 bp were gel-purified with a QIAquick gel extraction kit before sequencing. An Illumina HiSeq 2500 was used to sequence the TCRbeta amplicons with 250-bp paired-end reads. The study's processing was this. To recover full CDR3 sequences, reads were quality-trimmed using Trimmomatic v0.33 and paired reads were then merged using FLASH v1.2.11. MiGEC v1.2.1b assigned V, D and J germline segments to the rearranged TCRbeta sequences. Clonotype statistics and Shannon-Wiener diversity indices were calculated with VDJtools v1.0.0. Except for diversity analysis, only the 250 most abundant clonotypes of each sample were used in subsequent analyses to reduce sampling bias. TCRdb passed the public sequencing reads through fastp at Q25 and MiXCR, retaining productive beta sequences. Identical CDR3 protein sequences are pooled into one entry, listed with their most common genes and DNA. The V and J calls follow TCRdb's processing rather than the paper's. The sample has more than 85,000 distinct CDR3 sequences on record, approximately 82% of them singletons. Approximately 20% of the sample lies in the top ten.

Trimming costs V 7 bases and J 3 bases, and their ends lie 16 bases apart. The germline V gene (reference sequence) specifies MNHNY as CDR1 and SVGAGI as CDR2. The CDR3 runs 15 amino acids, cysteine and phenylalanine included. Here the CDR3 DNA is all that survives: 45 bases in frame from base 1. Sequences were obtained from liver tumor tissue from sampling region 3. The cell subset or site label corresponds to: tumor region T3, left-lateral pole. The chain couples TRBV6-6 to TRBJ1-5, with no confidently assigned D gene. The clonotype comes from a man aged 40-50 years with primary liver carcinoma and hepatitis B virus infection. The sequenced DNA: TGTGCCAGCACTCAAGAGACTTGTAACAATCAGCCCCAGCATTTT. It encodes CASTQETCNNQPQHF.